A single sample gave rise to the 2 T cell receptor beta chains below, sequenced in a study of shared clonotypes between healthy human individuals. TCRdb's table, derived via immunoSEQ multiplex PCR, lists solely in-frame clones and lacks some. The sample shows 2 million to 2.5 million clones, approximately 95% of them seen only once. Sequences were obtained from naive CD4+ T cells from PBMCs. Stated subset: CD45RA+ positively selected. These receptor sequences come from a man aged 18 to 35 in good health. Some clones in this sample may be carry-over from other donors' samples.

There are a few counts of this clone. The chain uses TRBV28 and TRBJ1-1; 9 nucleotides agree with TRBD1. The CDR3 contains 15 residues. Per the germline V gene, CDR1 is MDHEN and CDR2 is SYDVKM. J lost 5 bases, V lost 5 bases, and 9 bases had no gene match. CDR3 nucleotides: TGTGCCAGCAGTCCATCCGGGACAGGGAGGACTGAAGCTTTCTTT. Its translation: CASSPSGTGRTEAFF.

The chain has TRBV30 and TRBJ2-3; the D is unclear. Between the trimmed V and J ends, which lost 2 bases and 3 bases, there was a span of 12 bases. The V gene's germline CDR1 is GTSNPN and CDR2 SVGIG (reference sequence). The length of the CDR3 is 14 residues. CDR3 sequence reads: CAWSKRIGTDTQYF. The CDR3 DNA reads TGTGCCTGGAGTAAGAGGATTGGGACAGATACGCAGTATTTT. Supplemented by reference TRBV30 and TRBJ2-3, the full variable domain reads SQTIHQWPATLVQPVGSPLSLECTVEGTSNPNLYWYRQAAGRGLQLLFYSVGIGQISSEVPQNLSASRPQDRQFILSSKKLLLSDSGFYLCAWSKRIGTDTQYFGPGTRLTVL.